This T cell receptor (beta chain) was sequenced in a study of blood T cell repertoires in COVID-19. The wider study: Specimens from acute and convalescent COVID-19 originated in the United States, Italy and Spain.

Sequencing used immunoSEQ multiplex PCR; TCRdb keeps in-frame clones, though not all of them. In the table there are over 250,000 clones, over 75% of which are singletons. The CDR3 extends over 14 amino acids. The germline CDR1 and CDR2 sequences are MNHEY and SMNVEV (reference sequence). The V end lost 6 bases, the J end lost 0 bases, and 11 bases lay between the germline ends. The origin of this receptor is a woman between 25 and 40 years old who had recovered from COVID-19. Specimen: PBMCs or T cells enriched from blood (not recorded which). The chain joins TRBV27 to TRBJ1-2; possibly TRBD1 for D (5 bases). The CDR3 loop is CASRERGSNYGYTF. The CDR3 nucleotides read TGTGCCAGCAGAGAAAGGGGATCTAACTATGGCTACACCTTC.